A single sample gave rise to the 8 T cell receptor beta chains below, sequenced in a study of cytomegalovirus exposure and HLA in healthy donors. PCR was performed using 60 Vbeta and 13 Jbeta primers. Generated by immunoSEQ multiplex PCR, the TCRdb table keeps only in-frame clones and is missing some. Altogether around 150,000 clones are present, roughly 63% being singletons, with the ten largest covering 7% to 8.5%. Source material: PBMCs. These TCRs come from a woman aged 55-70 years in good health and CMV-seropositive.

This clone has more than one count but fewer than ten. The V gene is TRBV30, the J gene TRBJ2-5, with 11 bases fitting TRBD2. The CDR3 has 15 residues. CDR1 is GTSNPN, CDR2 SVGIG, per germline (reference sequence). Trimming took 1 base from V and 2 from J; bases not matched to a gene: 3. The CDR3 protein is CAWSGGLADQETQYF. In DNA, the CDR3 is TGTGCCTGGAGTGGGGGACTAGCGGATCAAGAGACCCAGTACTTC.

The rearrangement links TRBV28 to TRBJ1-5; 9 bases fit TRBD1. Unmatched junction bases numbered 11, after V lost 4 bases and J lost 7 bases. The CDR3 totals 16 residues. Germline loops: CDR1 MDHEN, CDR2 SYDVKM. The CDR3 loop is CASSSPGTGFGQPQHF. The CDR3 region has the DNA TGTGCCAGCAGTTCTCCCGGGACAGGGTTTGGGCAGCCCCAGCATTTT. Looking up the rest from reference TRBV28 and TRBJ1-5 gives the full variable domain: DVKVTQSSRYLVKRTGEKVFLECVQDMDHENMFWYRQDPGLGLRLIYFSYDVKMKEKGDIPEGYSVSREKKERFSLILESASTNQTSMYLCASSSPGTGFGQPQHFGDGTRLSIL.

This clone was seen more than once but under ten times. The gene calls are TRBV19 and TRBJ2-5; D perhaps matches TRBD1 (8 bases). V gave up 2 bases and J gave up 4 bases, with 11 bases separating them. Looked up from germline, CDR1 is LNHDA and CDR2 is SQIVND (reference sequence). The CDR3 is 14 residues long. The CDR3 DNA reads TGTGCCAGTAGTATAAACAGGGGGGGAGAGACCCAGTACTTC. Translated: CASSINRGGETQYF.

The J gene is TRBJ1-5, the V gene TRBV5-3; tentative D call: TRBD1 (6 bases). TRBV5-3 is placed among ORFs of uncertain function. The CDR3 is 13 residues long. V lost 2 bases to trimming and J lost 10 bases, with 13 bases between them. The CDR3 DNA follows: TGTGCCAGAAGCTTACCGCCGGGACATCCCCAGCATTTT. Protein: CARSLPPGHPQHF.

In DNA, the CDR3 is TGTGCCAGCAGGCCGACAGGGGGGTACTATGGCTACACCTTC. As protein: CASRPTGGYYGYTF. V and J are TRBV7-2 and TRBJ1-2; 9 nucleotides align to TRBD1. V was pared by 6 bases and J by 3 bases, with 5 bases of the junction left unmatched. Germline V lookup: CDR1 SGHTA, CDR2 FQGNSA. The CDR3 has 14 residues.

This chain uses TRBV4-1 with TRBJ2-2; TRBD2 matches at 13 bases. The CDR3 runs to 16 residues. The ends lost 4 bases at V and 6 bases at J; junction bases unmatched: 5. Germline CDR1 is MGHRA and CDR2 is YSYEKL. The CDR3 loop is CASSPGLAGVAGELFF. Here the CDR3 DNA reads TGCGCCAGCAGCCCTGGACTAGCGGGAGTCGCCGGGGAGCTGTTTTTT.

This clone was detected only a few times. CDR3 loop: CASSRAGTSTDTQYF. DNA for the CDR3: TGTGCCAGCAGCCGAGCGGGAACTAGCACAGATACGCAGTATTTT. The V call is TRBV7-7, the J call TRBJ2-3; 7 bases line up with TRBD2. V dropped 5 bases and J dropped 0; count of bases not matched to a gene: 5. Looked up from germline, CDR1 is SSHAT and CDR2 is FNYEAQ (reference sequence). CDR3 length: 15 amino acids.

The chain employs TRBV7-9 and TRBJ1-1, with 8 bases matching TRBD1. J was trimmed by 5 bases and V by 5 bases; bases with no gene match: 7. The CDR3 has 14 amino acids. Germline-derived CDR1 and CDR2 are SEHNR and FQNEAQ (reference sequence). In nucleotides, the CDR3 is TGTGCCAGCAGCAACCAGGGGGCGGGTACTGAAGCTTTCTTT. Amino acids: CASSNQGAGTEAFF.